A few counts support the clone carrying this T cell receptor (beta chain). Its antigen remains unidentified. Among the exclusions were patients with other autoimmune diseases, uncontrolled infections, pregnancy or lactation. Clinicians made diagnoses from clinical symptoms, serum thyroxine, TRAb, thyroid ultrasound and orbital computed tomography. These data belong to a study of Graves' ophthalmopathy and Graves' hyperthyroidism. About the research overall: The authors collected peripheral blood at initial diagnosis, before any treatment.

RNA transcripts yielded amplified TCR beta CDR3 regions. Investigators did first-round RT-PCR with HTBI primers, then second-round multiplex PCR. MiXCR was run by TCRdb on the multiplex PCR reads, yielding one entry per CDR3 protein. The sample holds almost 750,000 distinct CDR3 sequences, roughly 40% seen once. Deletions cut 7 bases from V and 2 bases from J, with 12 bases between. CDR3 length: 14 amino acids. The germline V gene encodes CDR1 SGHDT and CDR2 YYEEEE. Study-wide results and limits: The model reached roughly 70% sensitivity and about 72% specificity for predicting ophthalmopathy progression.

The sequenced sample consisted of peripheral blood. The origin of this receptor is an adult man with Graves' ophthalmopathy. The chain joins TRBV5-6 to TRBJ2-2; D possibly corresponds to TRBD1 (6 bases). The CDR3 DNA reads TGTGCCAGCCTTGGGGGCGTTAACACCGGGGAGCTGTTTTTT. Amino acids: CASLGGVNTGELFF.